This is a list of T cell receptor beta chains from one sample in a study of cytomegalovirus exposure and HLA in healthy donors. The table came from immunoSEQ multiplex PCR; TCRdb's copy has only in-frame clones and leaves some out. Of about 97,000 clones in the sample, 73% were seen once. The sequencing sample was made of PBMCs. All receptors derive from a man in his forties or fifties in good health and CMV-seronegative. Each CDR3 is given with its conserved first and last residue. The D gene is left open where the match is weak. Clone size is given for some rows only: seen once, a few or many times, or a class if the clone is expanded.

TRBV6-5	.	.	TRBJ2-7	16	TGTGCCAGCAGTTACGGTTCCCCAGGGGACACCTACGAGCAGTACTTC	CASSYGSPGDTYEQYF
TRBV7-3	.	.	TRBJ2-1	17	TGTGCCAGCAGCTTAGGTCTGAAACCAGGCTCCTACAATGAGCAGTTCTTC	CASSLGLKPGSYNEQFF
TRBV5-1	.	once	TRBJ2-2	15	TGCGCCAGCAGCTTGGCCCCAGGGAACACCGGGGAGCTGTTTTTT	CASSLAPGNTGELFF
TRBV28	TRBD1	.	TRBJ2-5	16	TGTGCCAGCAGTAGGGACAGGGAGGGTTTCCAAGAGACCCAGTACTTC	CASSRDREGFQETQYF
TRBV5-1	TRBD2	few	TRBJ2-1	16	TGCGCCAGCAGCACAACGGGGGGTACCTCCTACAATGAGCAGTTCTTC	CASSTTGGTSYNEQFF
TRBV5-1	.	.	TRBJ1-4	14	TGCGCCAGCACCGACGGGGGGAGCGGGGAAAAACTGTTTTTT	CASTDGGSGEKLFF
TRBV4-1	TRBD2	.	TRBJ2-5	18	TGCGCCAGCAGCCAAGGGACTAGCGGGGGCCTTAAAAGGGAGACCCAGTACTTC	CASSQGTSGGLKRETQYF
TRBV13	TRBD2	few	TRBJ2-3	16	TGTGCCAGCAGCACCCGACTAGCGGGGGTCACAGATACGCAGTATTTT	CASSTRLAGVTDTQYF
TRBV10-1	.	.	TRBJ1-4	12	TGCGCCAGCAATAAACTGAATGAAAAACTGTTTTTT	CASNKLNEKLFF
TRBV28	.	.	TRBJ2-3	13	TGTGCCAGCAGGTCTGGCCTTATGGATACGCAGTATTTT	CASRSGLMDTQYF
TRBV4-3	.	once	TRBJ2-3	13	TGCGCCAGCAGCCCTGCGGGCGCAGATACGCAGTATTTT	CASSPAGADTQYF
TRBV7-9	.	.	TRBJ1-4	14	TGTGCCAGCAGCTTAGCGCAGGGTGATGAAAAACTGTTTTTT	CASSLAQGDEKLFF
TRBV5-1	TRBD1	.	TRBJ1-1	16	TGCGCCAGCAGCTTGATGACAGGGGGCCTCGACACTGAAGCTTTCTTT	CASSLMTGGLDTEAFF
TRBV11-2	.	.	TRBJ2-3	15	TGTGCCAGCAGCTTAGATCTCGCGTTAAGAGATACGCAGTATTTT	CASSLDLALRDTQYF
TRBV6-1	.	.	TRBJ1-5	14	TGTGCCAGCAGTTGGGGTTTGGGGCCTCAGCCCCAGCATTTT	CASSWGLGPQPQHF
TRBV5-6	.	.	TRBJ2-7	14	TGTGCCAGCAGCCCCTGGGGCGGTGAGTTCGAGCAGTACTTC	CASSPWGGEFEQYF
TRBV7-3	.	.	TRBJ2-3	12	TGTGCCAGCAGCTTAAGTCAGGGTACGCAGTATTTT	CASSLSQGTQYF
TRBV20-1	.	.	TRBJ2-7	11	TGCAGTGCTCCCTTCCAGTACGAGCAGTACTTC	CSAPFQYEQYF
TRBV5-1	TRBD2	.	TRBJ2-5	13	TGCGCCAGCAGCACCGGGGGGGCCGAGACCCAGTACTTC	CASSTGGAETQYF
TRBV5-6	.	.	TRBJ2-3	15	TGTGCCAGCACCCTTCGGGCAGGGGGCACAGATACGCAGTATTTT	CASTLRAGGTDTQYF
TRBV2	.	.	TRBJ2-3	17	TGTGCCAGCAGTGAAATCCGTTGGACTACCGACGGTAATACGCAGTATTTT	CASSEIRWTTDGNTQYF
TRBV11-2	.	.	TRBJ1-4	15	TGTGCCAGCAGCTCCTCGGGAGGGGCGGGGGAAAAACTGTTTTTT	CASSSSGGAGEKLFF
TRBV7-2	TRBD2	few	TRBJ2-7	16	TGTGCCAGCAGCCTAACTACTAGCGGGGGAGGTACCGAGCAGTACTTC	CASSLTTSGGGTEQYF
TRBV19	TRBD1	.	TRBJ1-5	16	TGTGCCAGTACCAGCAGGTTGGGCACAGGGGATCAGCCCCAGCATTTT	CASTSRLGTGDQPQHF
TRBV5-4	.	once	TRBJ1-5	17	TGTGCCAGCAGCTTGATTGGGGAGGGGATAGAAAATCAGCCCCAGCATTTT	CASSLIGEGIENQPQHF
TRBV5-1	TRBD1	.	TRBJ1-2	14	TGCGCCAGCAGCCTGACAGGGGCAGGGTATGGCTACACCTTC	CASSLTGAGYGYTF
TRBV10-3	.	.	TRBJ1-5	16	TGTGCCATCAGTGACGGCATCGGAGAACGCAATCAGCCCCAGCATTTT	CAISDGIGERNQPQHF
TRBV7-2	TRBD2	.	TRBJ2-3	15	TGTGCCAGCAGCTTAATGCGGGGGGGCACAGATACGCAGTATTTT	CASSLMRGGTDTQYF
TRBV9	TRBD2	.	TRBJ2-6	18	TGTGCCAGCAGCGCACTAGCGGGGGTTTCCTCTGGGGCCAACGTCCTGACTTTC	CASSALAGVSSGANVLTF
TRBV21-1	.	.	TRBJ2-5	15	TGTGCCAGCAGCAAAGAACCCCTAGCGGGAGAGACCCAGTACTTC	CASSKEPLAGETQYF
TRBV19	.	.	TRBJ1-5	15	TGTGCCAGTAGTATATTCGGTCGGGGGAATCAGCCCCAGCATTTT	CASSIFGRGNQPQHF
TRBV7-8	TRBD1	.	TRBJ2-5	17	TGTGCCAGCAGCTTATTGCGGCCCCCGGGACAGGGTGAGACCCAGTACTTC	CASSLLRPPGQGETQYF
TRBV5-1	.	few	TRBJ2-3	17	TGCGCCAGCAGCTTGGGATTGAGCAGCGGTAGCACAGATACGCAGTATTTT	CASSLGLSSGSTDTQYF
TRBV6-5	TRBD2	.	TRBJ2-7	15	TGTGCCAGCAGTTACGGACTAGATCACTCCTACGAGCAGTACTTC	CASSYGLDHSYEQYF
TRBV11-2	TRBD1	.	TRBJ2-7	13	TGTGCCAGCAGCTTTGGGACAGGGTACGAGCAGTACTTC	CASSFGTGYEQYF
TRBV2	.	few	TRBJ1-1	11	TGTGCCAGCAGCACTTACCATGAAGCTTTCTTT	CASSTYHEAFF
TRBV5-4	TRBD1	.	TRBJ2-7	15	TGTGCCAGCAGCTCCATACAGGGGGCTGGGTACGAGCAGTACTTC	CASSSIQGAGYEQYF
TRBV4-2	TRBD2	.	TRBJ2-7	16	TGTGCCAGCAGCCAAGATTGGACTAGCGGCGCCTACGAGCAGTACTTC	CASSQDWTSGAYEQYF
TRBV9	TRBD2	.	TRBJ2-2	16	TGTGCCAGCAGCGTAGGGCTAGCGGCAAACACCGGGGAGCTGTTTTTT	CASSVGLAANTGELFF
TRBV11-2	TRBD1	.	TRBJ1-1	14	TGTGCCAGCAGTCGCACAGGGGCCGGGACTGAAGCTTTCTTT	CASSRTGAGTEAFF
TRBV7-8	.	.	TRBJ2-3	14	TGTGCCAGCAGCTTATATGATTCCGGTGTCGACTTTCGATTT	CASSLYDSGVDFRF
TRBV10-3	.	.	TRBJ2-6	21	TGTGCCATCAGGAAGTTCGGGGAAGCCGCAATTTGGGAGTCTGGGGCCAACGTCCTGACTTTC	CAIRKFGEAAIWESGANVLTF
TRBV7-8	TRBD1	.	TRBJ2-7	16	TGTGCCAGCAGTCGCCCCAGGGGGCGCGCTACCTACGAGCAGTACTTC	CASSRPRGRATYEQYF
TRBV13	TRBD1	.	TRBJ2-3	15	TGTGCCAGCAGCTCCAGCCTCCAGGGGGCAGATACGCAGTATTTT	CASSSSLQGADTQYF
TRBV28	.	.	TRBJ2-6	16	TGTGCCAGCAGTCTCCCGACAAGCTCTGGGGCCAACGTCCTGACTTTC	CASSLPTSSGANVLTF
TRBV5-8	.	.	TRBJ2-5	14	TGTGCCAGCAGCTTGGGACAGCACCAAGAGACCCAGTACTTC	CASSLGQHQETQYF
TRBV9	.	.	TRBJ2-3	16	TGTGCCAGCAGCGTAGTTGGTAGCGGAGGCACAGATACGCAGTATTTT	CASSVVGSGGTDTQYF
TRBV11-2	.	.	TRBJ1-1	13	TGTGCCAGCAGCTCACAGGGCAACACTGAAGCTTTCTTT	CASSSQGNTEAFF
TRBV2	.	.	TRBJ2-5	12	TGTGCCAGCAGTGAACAGGGAGAGACCCAGTACTTC	CASSEQGETQYF
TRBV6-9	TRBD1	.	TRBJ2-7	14	TGTGCCAGCAGTTCCCGGACAGGGTCCTACGAGCAGTACTTC	CASSSRTGSYEQYF
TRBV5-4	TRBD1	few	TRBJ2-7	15	TGTGCCAGCGAATCTCATACGGGACAGGGCTACGAGCAGTACTTC	CASESHTGQGYEQYF